A single sample gave rise to the 12 T cell receptor beta chains below, sequenced in a study of blood T cell repertoires in COVID-19. Using immunoSEQ multiplex PCR, the repertoire was profiled, and TCRdb retains in-frame clones only, with some absent. The sample includes 150,000 to 200,000 clones, around 82% seen only once; the top ten take 8% to 13%. The sample was peripheral blood. These receptor sequences come from a man in his sixties with active or convalescent COVID-19.

V is TRBV7-9 and J is TRBJ1-2; 11 bases fit TRBD1. The CDR3 contains 16 residues. J gave up 2 bases and V 1 base, and 3 bases lay outside the gene matches. Germline V gene data show CDR1 as SEHNR and CDR2 as FQNEAQ (reference sequence). CDR3 coding DNA: TGTGCCAGCAGCTTAGAGGACAGGGGGCTGAACTATGGCTACACCTTC. Protein product: CASSLEDRGLNYGYTF.

The J gene is TRBJ2-1, the V gene TRBV19, with D possibly matching TRBD2 (6 bases). Germline assignment: CDR1 LNHDA and CDR2 SQIVND (reference sequence). The CDR3 totals 16 residues. The ends were cut back, 1 base at V and 2 bases at J, with 12 bases in the middle. The CDR3 region is CASSIGSGVPYNEQFF. The CDR3 coding sequence is TGTGCCAGTAGTATAGGCTCGGGAGTCCCCTACAATGAGCAGTTCTTC. The entire variable domain, with the rest obtained from reference TRBV19 and TRBJ2-1, is as follows: DGGITQSPKYLFRKEGQNVTLSCEQNLNHDAMYWYRQDPGQGLRLIYYSQIVNDFQKGDIAEGYSVSREKKESFPLTVTSAQKNPTAFYLCASSIGSGVPYNEQFFGPGTRLTVL.

The V call is TRBV18, the J call TRBJ1-2; 9 bases match TRBD1. V was clipped by 0 bases and J by 8 bases; unmatched bases: 10. In germline, CDR1 is KGHSH, CDR2 LQKENI. The CDR3 covers 16 residues. CDR3 amino acids: CASSPPSTGGSEGYTF. The CDR3 bases are TGTGCCAGCTCACCACCTTCGACAGGGGGATCAGAAGGCTACACCTTC.

The chain is built from TRBV6-2 or TRBV6-3 and TRBJ2-5; TRBD1 matches at 8 bases. The trim removed 6 bases at V and 5 bases at J, leaving 17 bases unmatched. Germline-derived CDR1 and CDR2 are MNHEY and SVGEGT. The CDR3 contains 17 residues. CDR3 amino acids: CASSPFSLTGVSETQYF. Here the CDR3 DNA reads TGTGCCAGCAGCCCTTTTAGTTTGACAGGGGTGAGCGAGACCCAGTACTTC.

With respect to this clone: In the same sample, other DNA sequences code for this CDR3. This sequence joins TRBV5-4 and TRBJ2-5, with TRBD1 matching over 8 bases. J lost 4 bases, V lost 3 bases, and 5 bases had no gene match. The germline gives CDR1 SGHNT, CDR2 YYREEE (reference sequence). This CDR3 is 14 amino acids long. CDR3 region: CASSSDRGRETQYF. The CDR3 DNA is TGTGCCAGCAGCTCTGACAGGGGCCGAGAGACCCAGTACTTC. The whole variable domain, remainder taken from reference TRBV5-4 and TRBJ2-5, is ETGVTQSPTHLIKTRGQQVTLRCSSQSGHNTVSWYQQALGQGPQFIFQYYREEENGRGNFPPRFSGLQFPNYSSELNVNALELDDSALYLCASSSDRGRETQYFGPGTRLLVL.

This clone was seen only a few times. The V gene is TRBV3-1 (or the pseudogene TRBV3-2), the J gene TRBJ2-5, with TRBD1 identical over 7 bases. The CDR3 is made up of 16 amino acids. V shed 5 bases, J shed 0 bases, and the junction held 9 bases outside the gene matches. Germline lookup yields CDR1 LGHDT and CDR2 YNNKEL (reference sequence). DNA of the CDR3: TGTGCCAGCAGCACCCGGACAGGTGACTACCAAGAGACCCAGTACTTC. Its translation: CASSTRTGDYQETQYF.

The CDR3 bases are TGTGCCAGCAGTTCGGACGTATGGGGGGGCTATGGCTACACCTTC. Its translation is CASSSDVWGGYGYTF. This chain links TRBV28 with TRBJ1-2, with TRBD1 as a possible D gene (5 bases). The length of the CDR3 is 15 residues. From germline, CDR1 is MDHEN and CDR2 SYDVKM. V was pared by 4 bases and J by 4 bases, with 16 bases between.

V and J are TRBV19 and TRBJ2-3, with a possible D match to TRBD1 (7 bases). Trimming took off 5 bases at V and 2 bases at J, with 11 bases between the two ends. Per germline, CDR1 LNHDA and CDR2 SQIVND (reference sequence). The CDR3 has 14 amino acids. The DNA for the CDR3 is TGTGCCAGTAGTCCCAGGGGGGTCACAGATACGCAGTATTTT. Amino acid sequence: CASSPRGVTDTQYF.

V gene TRBV27 combines with J gene TRBJ2-1; 8 positions agree with TRBD1. Germline lookup yields CDR1 MNHEY and CDR2 SMNVEV (reference sequence). The CDR3 totals 17 residues. With 7 bases clipped from V and 0 bases from J, the junction kept 11 bases outside the gene matches. The CDR3 loop is CASNRQGSFNSYNEQFF. In DNA, the CDR3 is TGTGCCAGCAATCGACAGGGGTCCTTCAACTCCTACAATGAGCAGTTCTTC.

The chain is built from TRBV6-4 and TRBJ1-1, with 9 bases that match TRBD1. Per germline, CDR1 MRHNA and CDR2 SNTAGT. V lost 6 bases, J lost 5 bases, and 7 bases stayed unmatched. The CDR3 totals 14 residues. The CDR3 here is CASSPGQGETEAFF. The CDR3 DNA reads TGTGCCAGCAGCCCGGGACAGGGTGAAACTGAAGCTTTCTTT.

Here the CDR3 DNA reads TGTGCCAGCAGGGAAACACGAACCGACTACGAGCAGTACTTC. Amino acids: CASRETRTDYEQYF. This chain connects TRBV2 to TRBJ2-7; D call uncertain. The germline V gene encodes CDR1 SNHLY and CDR2 FYNNEI. Trimming pared 6 bases from V and 3 bases from J, leaving 15 bases between. CDR3 length equals 14 residues.

This rearrangement joins TRBV20-1 to TRBJ2-7; TRBD1 agrees at 10 bases. The CDR3 loop spans 15 amino acids. The germline V gene has CDR1 DFQATT and CDR2 SNEGSKA (reference sequence). After removal of 3 bases from V and 5 bases from J, the junction contained 10 bases not matched to a gene. The CDR3 reads CSASYPGQGLHEQYF. The CDR3 bases are TGCAGTGCTAGTTATCCGGGACAGGGGTTACACGAGCAGTACTTC.